This TCR beta chain came from a study of blood T cells in healthy people across ages. This clonotype was seen a handful of times. What it binds is not known. This CDR3 is 16 amino acids long. The germline V gene encodes CDR1 SGHRS and CDR2 YFSETQ. Together with a sample-barcoded 5' primer, a J-beta primer mix was included in a second PCR lasting about 7 to 12 cycles. TCRdb processed the 5' RACE reads anew with MiXCR; each CDR3 protein has one entry. The table lists about 570,000 distinct CDR3 sequences, around 27% of them singletons. Study-level points and caveats: Donor CMV status was unknown, possibly confounding expanded clonotype changes.

These data were also filed under a second study, of T cells of mothers and their children.

Material: blood. The chain is built from TRBV5-1 and TRBJ2-5, with 15 bases lining up with TRBD2. The J call may be mistaken, given a closer DNA end match to TRBJ2-1. The clonotype was recovered from a boy younger than 10 in good health. CDR3 in amino acids: CASSLGGLAGGNEQFF. The CDR3 DNA follows: TGCGCCAGCAGCTTGGGGGGACTAGCGGGAGGCAATGAGCAGTTCTTC.